This T cell receptor (beta chain) stems from a study of blood T cell repertoires in COVID-19. About the research overall: The cDNA or gDNA used as material had been derived from T cells, B-cell-depleted T cells, or PBMCs.

The method was immunoSEQ multiplex PCR; TCRdb's version includes in-frame clones alone and lacks a portion of them. The sample has over 150,000 clones, around 80% seen once. The CDR3 spans 16 residues. V shed 3 bases, J shed 3 bases, and the junction held 5 bases outside the gene matches. The V gene's germline CDR1 is MNHNS and CDR2 SASEGT. This study enrolled people aged roughly 18 to 89 from approximately 24 US geographic areas. This chain connects TRBV6-1 to TRBJ2-3, with 11 nucleotides matching TRBD2. The clonotype was recovered from a woman in her seventies in a cohort exposed to, infected with or recovered from COVID-19 (not recorded which). Material for sequencing was PBMCs or T cells enriched from blood (not recorded which). CDR3 sequence (DNA): TGTGCCAGCAGTGACCCTAGCGGGAGGTATACAGATACGCAGTATTTT. Translation: CASSDPSGRYTDTQYF.